The rows below give T cell receptor beta chains drawn from one sample of a study of memory CD4+ T cells and cytomegalovirus serostatus. Data came from immunoSEQ multiplex PCR; TCRdb stores just in-frame clones and leaves some out. The data contain 61,000 or so clones, 60% to 85% of them singletons. Material: memory CD4+ T cells from blood. These receptors all stem from an adult in good health and CMV-seronegative. Some clones in this sample may be carry-over from other donors' samples. CDR3s include the opening cysteine and the closing phenylalanine or tryptophan. Size values are once, few and many counts, or a class for expanded clones, and some rows have none.

v_gene: TRBV4-1
abundance: -
CDR3aa: CASSADRSNQPQHF

v_gene: TRBV30
abundance: -
CDR3aa: CAWSVGFGTQYF

v_gene: TRBV15
abundance: -
CDR3aa: CATSTGTAITGELFF

v_gene: TRBV2
abundance: -
CDR3aa: CASSSWGAKNTIYF

v_gene: TRBV7-9
abundance: -
CDR3aa: CASSPTRWWQGRDTEAFF

v_gene: TRBV2
abundance: few
CDR3aa: CASRRDTGEAFF

v_gene: TRBV7-9
abundance: -
CDR3aa: CASSLMGLGHNEQFF

v_gene: TRBV2
abundance: -
CDR3aa: CASRYGEKLFF

v_gene: TRBV30
abundance: -
CDR3aa: CAWSMSSGNTIYF

v_gene: TRBV15
abundance: -
CDR3aa: CATSRDIKKLFF

v_gene: TRBV7-2
abundance: -
CDR3aa: CASSLGTPGRLGGYEQYF

v_gene: TRBV7-2
abundance: few
CDR3aa: CASSLKAGPANYGYTF

v_gene: TRBV9
abundance: once
CDR3aa: CASSAQETQYF

v_gene: TRBV2
abundance: -
CDR3aa: CASLEQVGTGPWGTEAFF

v_gene: TRBV7-9
abundance: -
CDR3aa: CASSHPGTEHTIYF

v_gene: TRBV11-3
abundance: -
CDR3aa: CASSSHPGASYEQYF

v_gene: TRBV4-3
abundance: few
CDR3aa: CASSQDHGEEKLFF

v_gene: TRBV30
abundance: few
CDR3aa: CAWRTGGQLFF